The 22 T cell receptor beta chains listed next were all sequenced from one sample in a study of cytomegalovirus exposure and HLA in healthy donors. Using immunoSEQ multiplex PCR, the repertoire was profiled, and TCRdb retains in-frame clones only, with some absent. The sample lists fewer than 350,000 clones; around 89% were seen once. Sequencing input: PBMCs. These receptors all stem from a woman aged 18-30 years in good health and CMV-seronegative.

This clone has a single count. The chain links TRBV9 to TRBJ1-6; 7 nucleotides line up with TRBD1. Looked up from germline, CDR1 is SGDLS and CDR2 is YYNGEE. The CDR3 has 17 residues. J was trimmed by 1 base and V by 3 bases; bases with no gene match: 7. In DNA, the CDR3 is TGTGCCAGCAGCGACCGACAGGGCTCGTCCTATAATTCACCCCTCCACTTT. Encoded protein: CASSDRQGSSYNSPLHF.

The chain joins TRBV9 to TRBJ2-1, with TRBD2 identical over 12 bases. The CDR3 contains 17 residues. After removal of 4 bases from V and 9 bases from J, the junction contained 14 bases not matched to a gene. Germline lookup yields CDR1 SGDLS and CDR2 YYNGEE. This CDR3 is CASSPFWASGRAGEQFF. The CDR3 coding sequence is TGTGCCAGCAGCCCCTTTTGGGCTAGCGGGAGGGCCGGTGAGCAGTTCTTC. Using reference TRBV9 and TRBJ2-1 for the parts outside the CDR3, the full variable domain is DSGVTQTPKHLITATGQRVTLRCSPRSGDLSVYWYQQSLDQGLQFLIQYYNGEERAKGNILERFSAQQFPDLHSELNLSSLELGDSALYFCASSPFWASGRAGEQFFGPGTRLTVL.

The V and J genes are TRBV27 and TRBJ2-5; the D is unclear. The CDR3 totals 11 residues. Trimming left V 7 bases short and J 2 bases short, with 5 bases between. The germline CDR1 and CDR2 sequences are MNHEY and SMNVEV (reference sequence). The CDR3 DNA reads TGTGCCAGCATCCAACAAGAGACCCAGTACTTC. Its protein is CASIQQETQYF.

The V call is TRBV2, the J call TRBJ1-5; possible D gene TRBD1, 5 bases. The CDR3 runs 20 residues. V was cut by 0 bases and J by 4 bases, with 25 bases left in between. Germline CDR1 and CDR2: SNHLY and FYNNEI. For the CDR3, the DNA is TGTGCCAGCAGTGAAGCGCTTAGCGCTCCGCGGGACCACCCTAATCAGCCCCAGCATTTT. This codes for CASSEALSAPRDHPNQPQHF.

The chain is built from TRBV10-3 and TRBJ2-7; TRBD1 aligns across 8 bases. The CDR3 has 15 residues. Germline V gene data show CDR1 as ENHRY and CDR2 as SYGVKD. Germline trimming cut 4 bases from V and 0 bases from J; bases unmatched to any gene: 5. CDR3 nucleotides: TGTGCCATCAGTGGGCGGACAGGGAGCTCCTACGAGCAGTACTTC. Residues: CAISGRTGSSYEQYF.

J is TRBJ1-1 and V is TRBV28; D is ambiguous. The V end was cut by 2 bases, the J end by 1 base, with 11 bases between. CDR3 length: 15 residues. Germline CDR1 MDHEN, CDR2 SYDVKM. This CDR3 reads CASSLDLRGNTEAFF. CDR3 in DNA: TGTGCCAGCAGTTTAGACTTAAGAGGGAACACTGAAGCTTTCTTT.

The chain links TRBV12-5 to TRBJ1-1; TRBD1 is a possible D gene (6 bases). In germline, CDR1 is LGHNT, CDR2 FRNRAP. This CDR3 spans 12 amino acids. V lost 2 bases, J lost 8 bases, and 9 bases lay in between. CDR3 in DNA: TGTGCTAGTGGTTTGTATGACAGGGAAGCTTTCTTT. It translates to CASGLYDREAFF.

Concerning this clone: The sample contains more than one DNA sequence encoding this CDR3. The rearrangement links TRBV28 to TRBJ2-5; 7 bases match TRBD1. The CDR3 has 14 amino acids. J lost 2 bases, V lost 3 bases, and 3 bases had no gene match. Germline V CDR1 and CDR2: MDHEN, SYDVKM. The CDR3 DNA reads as TGTGCCAGCAGTTTGGTCAGGGGGCAAGAGACCCAGTACTTC. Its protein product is CASSLVRGQETQYF.

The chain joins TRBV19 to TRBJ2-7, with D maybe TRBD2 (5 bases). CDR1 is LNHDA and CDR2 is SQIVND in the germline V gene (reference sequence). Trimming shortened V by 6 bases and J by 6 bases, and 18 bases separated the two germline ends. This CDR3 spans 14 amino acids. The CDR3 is CASRRHGGPSEQYF. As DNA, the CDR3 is TGTGCCAGTAGAAGACATGGAGGTCCGAGCGAGCAGTACTTC.

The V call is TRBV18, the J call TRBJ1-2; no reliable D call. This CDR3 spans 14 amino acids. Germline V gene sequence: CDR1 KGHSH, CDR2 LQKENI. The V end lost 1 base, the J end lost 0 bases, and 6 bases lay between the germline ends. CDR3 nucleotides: TGTGCCAGCTCACCACAGCGAGCTAACTATGGCTACACCTTC. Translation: CASSPQRANYGYTF.

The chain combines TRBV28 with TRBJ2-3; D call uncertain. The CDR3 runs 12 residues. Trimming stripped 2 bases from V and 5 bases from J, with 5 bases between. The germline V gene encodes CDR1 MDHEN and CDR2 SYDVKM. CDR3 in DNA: TGTGCCAGCAGTTTAGTGAGAGATACGCAGTATTTT. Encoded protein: CASSLVRDTQYF.

This CDR3 reads CASSEAANSNQPQHF. CDR3 DNA sequence: TGTGCCAGCAGTGAAGCTGCGAATAGCAATCAGCCCCAGCATTTT. V and J are TRBV6-1 and TRBJ1-5; D not certain. Trimming took 0 bases from V and 0 from J, leaving 6 bases between them. The CDR3 spans 15 residues. The germline CDR1 and CDR2 sequences are MNHNS and SASEGT.

CDR3 sequence (DNA): TGTGCCAGCAGCGGGACTAGCGGCTACGAGCAGTACTTC. This encodes CASSGTSGYEQYF. This sequence joins TRBV7-2 and TRBJ2-7; 11 bases align to TRBD2. V lost 5 bases to trimming and J lost 3 bases; unmatched junction nucleotides: 0. Germline CDR1 is SGHTA and CDR2 is FQGNSA. The CDR3 runs to 13 residues.

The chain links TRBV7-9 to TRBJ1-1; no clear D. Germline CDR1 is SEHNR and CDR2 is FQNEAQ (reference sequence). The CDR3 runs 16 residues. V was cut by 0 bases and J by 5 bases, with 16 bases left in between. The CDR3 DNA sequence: TGTGCCAGCAGCTTAGCGATCCGCTATTTGAGAACTGAAGCTTTCTTT. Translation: CASSLAIRYLRTEAFF.

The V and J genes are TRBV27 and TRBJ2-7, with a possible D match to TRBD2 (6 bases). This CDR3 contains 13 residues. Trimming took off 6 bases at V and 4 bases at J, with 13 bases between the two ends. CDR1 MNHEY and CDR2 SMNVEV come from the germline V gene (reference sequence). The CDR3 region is CASRVAGPYEQYF. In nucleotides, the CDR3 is TGTGCCAGCAGAGTGGCGGGACCTTACGAGCAGTACTTC.

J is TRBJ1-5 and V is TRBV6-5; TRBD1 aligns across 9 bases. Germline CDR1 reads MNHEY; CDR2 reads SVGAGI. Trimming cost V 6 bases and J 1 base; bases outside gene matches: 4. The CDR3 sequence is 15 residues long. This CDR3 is CASSQDRGSNQPQHF. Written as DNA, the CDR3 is TGTGCCAGCAGCCAGGACAGGGGAAGCAATCAGCCCCAGCATTTT.

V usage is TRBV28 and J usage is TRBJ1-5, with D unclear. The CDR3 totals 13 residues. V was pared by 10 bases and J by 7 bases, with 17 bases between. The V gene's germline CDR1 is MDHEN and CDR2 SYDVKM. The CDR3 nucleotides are TGTGCCACCAAAGTTCGGGGTGGGCAGCCCCAGCATTTT. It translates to CATKVRGGQPQHF.

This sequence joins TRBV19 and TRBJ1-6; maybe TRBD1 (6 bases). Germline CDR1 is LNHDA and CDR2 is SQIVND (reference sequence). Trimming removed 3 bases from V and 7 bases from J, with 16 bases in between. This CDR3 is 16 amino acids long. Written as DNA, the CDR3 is TGTGCCAGTAGTATTTGGGGGCAGGGCGAGAATTCACCCCTCCACTTT. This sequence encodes CASSIWGQGENSPLHF.

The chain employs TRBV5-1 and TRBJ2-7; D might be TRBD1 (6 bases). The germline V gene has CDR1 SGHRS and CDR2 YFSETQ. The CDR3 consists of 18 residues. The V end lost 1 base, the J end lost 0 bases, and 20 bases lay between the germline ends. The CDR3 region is CASSLSRTAGLGSYEQYF. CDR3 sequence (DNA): TGCGCCAGCAGCTTGAGTAGGACAGCCGGCTTAGGCTCCTACGAGCAGTACTTC.

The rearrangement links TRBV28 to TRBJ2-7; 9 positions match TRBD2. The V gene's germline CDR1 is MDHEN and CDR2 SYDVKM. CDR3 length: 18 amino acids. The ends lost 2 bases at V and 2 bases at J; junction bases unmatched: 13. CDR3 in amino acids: CASSLLLAGSGEAYEQYF. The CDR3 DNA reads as TGTGCCAGCAGTTTACTGCTAGCGGGAAGTGGTGAGGCCTACGAGCAGTACTTC.

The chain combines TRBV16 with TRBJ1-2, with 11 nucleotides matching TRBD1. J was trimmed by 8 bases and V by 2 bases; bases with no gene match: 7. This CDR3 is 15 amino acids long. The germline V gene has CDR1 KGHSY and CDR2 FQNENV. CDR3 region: CASSQRHRDRGGYTF. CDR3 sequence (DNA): TGTGCCAGCAGCCAACGGCACCGGGACAGGGGGGGCTACACCTTC.

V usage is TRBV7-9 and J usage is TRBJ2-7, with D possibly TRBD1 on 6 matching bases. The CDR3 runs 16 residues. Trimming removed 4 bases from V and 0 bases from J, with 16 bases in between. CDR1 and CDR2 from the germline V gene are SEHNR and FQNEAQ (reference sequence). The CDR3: CASSSSWDTGSYEQYF. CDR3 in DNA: TGTGCCAGCAGCTCCTCCTGGGACACCGGCTCCTACGAGCAGTACTTC.